This is a list of T cell receptor beta chains from one sample in a study of T-cell reconstitution after alpha-beta-depleted transplantation in children. A single record per CDR3 protein comes from TCRdb applying MiXCR to the PCR reads. The sample yields some 520,000 distinct CDR3 sequences, over 25% seen once. This specimen was PBMCs from the stem cell graft donor, taken from the stem cell graft. The origin of the receptors is a human donor who donated a stem cell graft to a child with aplastic anemia. Each CDR3 is given with its conserved first and last residue. Fields, in order: D gene, clone size, V gene, J gene, CDR3 protein, CDR3 DNA. D genes are given only for firm matches. Size is stated for part of the rows, as once, few or many counts, or as a class when the clone is expanded.

TRBD1	-	TRBV20-1	TRBJ1-2	CSTFTRDSYGYTF	TGCAGTACGTTCACGCGGGACAGCTATGGCTACACCTTC
-	-	TRBV19	TRBJ2-2	CASSIETGNTGELFF	TGTGCCAGTAGTATAGAAACGGGGAACACCGGGGAGCTGTTTTTT
-	-	TRBV29-1	TRBJ2-1	CSAWSYSYNEQFF	TGCAGCGCCTGGAGTTACTCCTACAATGAGCAGTTCTTC
TRBD2	-	TRBV12-3/TRBV12-4	TRBJ2-1	CASRSSGTNREQFF	TGTGCCAGCAGGAGTAGCGGGACCAATAGGGAGCAGTTCTTC
-	-	TRBV9	TRBJ2-5	CASSATGTREETQYF	TGTGCCAGCAGCGCAACCGGGACGCGTGAAGAGACCCAGTACTTC
TRBD2	-	TRBV30	TRBJ2-1	CAYCLAGEYNEQFF	TGTGCTTATTGCCTAGCGGGAGAATACAATGAGCAGTTCTTC
-	-	TRBV7-9	TRBJ1-1	CASSSTGTNTEAFF	TGTGCCAGCAGTTCGACAGGCACGAACACTGAAGCTTTCTTT
-	few	TRBV30	TRBJ1-5	CAWKGGTGNQPQHF	TGTGCCTGGAAGGGGGGGACTGGCAATCAGCCCCAGCATTTT
TRBD1	few	TRBV29-1	TRBJ1-2	CSVRTGGDGYTF	TGCAGCGTTAGGACAGGGGGCGATGGCTACACCTTC
TRBD1	-	TRBV30	TRBJ1-1	CAWSAPSQGRGAFF	TGTGCCTGGAGTGCCCCTTCACAGGGGCGAGGAGCTTTCTTT
TRBD2	-	TRBV30	TRBJ2-7	CAWYSGGRDEQYF	TGTGCCTGGTATAGCGGGGGCCGCGACGAGCAGTACTTC
-	-	TRBV3-1	TRBJ1-1	CASSQNSATEAFF	TGTGCCAGCAGCCAAAATTCAGCAACCGAAGCTTTCTTT
-	-	TRBV12-3/TRBV12-4	TRBJ1-1	CASSLRLTEAFF	TGTGCCAGCAGCCTTAGGCTCACTGAAGCTTTCTTT
-	-	TRBV28	TRBJ2-1	CASTPDRLEQFF	TGTGCCAGCACCCCCGATCGACTTGAGCAGTTCTTC
TRBD2	-	TRBV7-6	TRBJ2-1	CASSLRPGGLAGLRGEQFF	TGTGCCAGCAGCCTACGCCCCGGCGGACTAGCGGGCCTAAGGGGTGAGCAGTTCTTC
TRBD2	-	TRBV7-9	TRBJ2-2	CASSFNPLGGVTGELFF	TGTGCCAGCAGCTTCAATCCCCTGGGAGGGGTAACCGGGGAGCTGTTTTTT
TRBD2	-	TRBV6-2/TRBV6-3	TRBJ2-1	CASSYLSGWSNEQFF	TGTGCCAGCAGTTACCTTAGCGGGTGGAGCAATGAGCAGTTCTTC
-	once	TRBV27	TRBJ1-2	CASRPQGRNYGYTF	TGTGCCAGCAGACCGCAGGGGAGGAACTATGGCTACACCTTC
-	-	TRBV6-1	TRBJ1-5	CATSGQLSNQPQHF	TGTGCCACCTCCGGACAGCTTAGCAATCAGCCCCAGCATTTT
-	-	TRBV7-9	TRBJ2-2	CARGTPPNTGELFF	TGTGCCAGAGGGACACCTCCGAACACCGGGGAGCTGTTTTTT
-	-	TRBV27	TRBJ2-7	CASMTGTRPYEQYF	TGTGCCAGCATGACCGGGACTCGACCCTACGAGCAGTACTTC
-	few	TRBV29-1	TRBJ1-5	CSASYRGNQPQHF	TGCAGCGCGTCGTATAGAGGCAATCAGCCCCAGCATTTT
TRBD1	-	TRBV5-1	TRBJ1-2	CASSWGGQAIYGYTF	TGCGCCAGCAGCTGGGGGGGACAGGCGATCTATGGCTACACCTTC
TRBD1	few	TRBV27	TRBJ1-2	CASSSSDRAFYGYTF	TGTGCCAGCAGTTCCTCGGACAGGGCTTTCTATGGCTACACCTTC
TRBD2	-	TRBV20-1	TRBJ2-5	CCARAKRGGRRQETQYF	TGCTGTGCTAGAGCGAAGAGGGGCGGGAGACGGCAAGAGACCCAGTACTTC
TRBD1	few	TRBV30	TRBJ2-6	CAWGTGSGANVLTF	TGTGCCTGGGGGACAGGCTCTGGGGCCAACGTCCTGACTTTC
TRBD1	-	TRBV5-1	TRBJ2-3	CASSPGQGFADTQYF	TGCGCCAGCAGCCCCGGACAGGGATTCGCAGATACGCAGTATTTT
TRBD2	few	TRBV2	TRBJ2-2	CASSEGGRTGELFF	TGTGCCAGCAGTGAAGGCGGGAGGACCGGGGAGCTGTTTTTT
-	-	TRBV15	TRBJ1-1	CATSRDGRSFEAFF	TGTGCCACCAGCAGAGATGGAAGGTCCTTTGAAGCTTTCTTT
TRBD1	-	TRBV29-1	TRBJ1-4	CSAEVGGNEKLFF	TGCAGCGCCGAAGTAGGGGGCAACGAAAAACTGTTTTTT
TRBD1	-	TRBV2	TRBJ1-1	CASGQGDTEAFF	TGTGCCAGTGGACAGGGAGACACTGAAGCTTTCTTT
-	-	TRBV20-1	TRBJ1-5	CSAREGPHNQPQHF	TGCAGTGCTAGAGAAGGGCCCCACAATCAGCCCCAGCATTTT
TRBD1	few	TRBV20-1	TRBJ2-1	CSAHDRGNEQFF	TGCAGTGCACACGACAGGGGCAATGAGCAGTTCTTC
-	-	TRBV20-1	TRBJ1-4	CSVFIGPNEKLFF	TGCAGTGTTTTTATTGGTCCTAATGAAAAACTGTTTTTT
-	few	TRBV20-1	TRBJ2-5	CSARSGEETQYF	TGCAGTGCTAGGTCAGGGGAAGAGACCCAGTACTTC
-	-	TRBV21-1	TRBJ2-1	CASSKEREAYNEQFF	TGTGCCAGCAGCAAAGAACGGGAGGCCTACAATGAGCAGTTCTTC
-	few	TRBV24-1	TRBJ2-6	CATSDPPHANVLTF	TGTGCCACCAGTGATCCCCCGCACGCCAACGTCCTGACTTTC
TRBD2	-	TRBV6-2/TRBV6-3	TRBJ2-2	CASLTSGSNTGELFF	TGTGCCAGCCTGACTAGCGGGAGCAACACCGGGGAGCTGTTTTTT
-	-	TRBV12-3/TRBV12-4	TRBJ2-5	CASSFSWRGTQYF	TGTGCCAGCAGTTTTAGTTGGCGCGGGACCCAGTACTTC
TRBD2	-	TRBV5-1	TRBJ2-1	CASSLALAGLNSYNEQFF	TGCGCCAGCAGCTTGGCGCTAGCGGGACTCAACTCCTACAATGAGCAGTTCTTC
-	-	TRBV15	TRBJ1-2	CATSRDQTVLAYGYTF	TGTGCCACCAGCAGAGACCAGACAGTTCTTGCATATGGCTACACCTTC
-	-	TRBV20-1	TRBJ1-1	CSAKGRGANEAFF	TGCAGTGCCAAAGGCCGGGGGGCGAATGAAGCTTTCTTT
-	few	TRBV20-1	TRBJ2-1	CSARDLSVLAHTYNEQFF	TGCAGTGCTAGAGATCTTTCGGTTTTGGCTCATACCTACAATGAGCAGTTCTTC
-	-	TRBV5-4	TRBJ2-3	CASRNSRDFTDTQYF	TGTGCCAGCAGGAATAGTAGGGACTTCACAGATACGCAGTATTTT
-	-	TRBV9	TRBJ1-2	CASSVGNWLTTANYGYTF	TGTGCCAGCAGCGTAGGAAATTGGCTTACTACCGCTAACTATGGCTACACCTTC
-	-	TRBV19	TRBJ2-1	CASSIRGSSAIYNEQFF	TGTGCCAGTAGTATCAGAGGGTCTAGCGCAATCTACAATGAGCAGTTCTTC
-	once	TRBV15	TRBJ2-2	CATSIQWGPWETGELFF	TGTGCCACCAGCATACAGTGGGGCCCCTGGGAGACCGGGGAGCTGTTTTTT
-	-	TRBV27	TRBJ1-1	CASSPNLGTNTEAFF	TGTGCCAGCAGTCCGAATCTGGGGACGAACACTGAAGCTTTCTTT
TRBD1	-	TRBV12-3/TRBV12-4	TRBJ2-1	CASSLRGTGGYNEQFF	TGTGCCAGCAGTTTACGCGGGACAGGGGGGTACAATGAGCAGTTCTTC
TRBD1	few	TRBV20-1	TRBJ1-2	CSDGQGPSYTF	TGCAGTGACGGACAGGGGCCTAGCTACACCTTC
-	-	TRBV12-5	TRBJ2-1	CASGLVLGNEQFF	TGTGCTAGTGGTTTGGTATTAGGTAATGAGCAGTTCTTC
-	-	TRBV10-3	TRBJ2-3	CAISDEGNTQYF	TGTGCCATCAGTGACGAAGGGAATACGCAGTATTTT
-	-	TRBV12-3/TRBV12-4	TRBJ1-4	CASSLGVATNENLFF	TGTGCCAGCAGCTTGGGGGTTGCAACTAATGAAAACCTGTTTTTT